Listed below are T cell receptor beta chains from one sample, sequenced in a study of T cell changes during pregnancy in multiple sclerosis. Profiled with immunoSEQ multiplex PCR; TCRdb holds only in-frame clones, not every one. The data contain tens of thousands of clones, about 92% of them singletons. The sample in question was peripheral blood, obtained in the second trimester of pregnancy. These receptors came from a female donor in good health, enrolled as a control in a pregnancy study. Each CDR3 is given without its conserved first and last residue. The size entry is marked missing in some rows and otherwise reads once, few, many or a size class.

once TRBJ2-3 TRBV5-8 ASSSSTDSTDTQY
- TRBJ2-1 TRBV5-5 ASSSSGSTYNEQF
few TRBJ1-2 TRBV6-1 ASSVVGPNYGYT
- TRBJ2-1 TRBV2 ASSVVGLAGGFVKDEQF
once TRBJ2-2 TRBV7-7 ASSLGAGTAGELF
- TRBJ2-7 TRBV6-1 ASILGSSYEQY
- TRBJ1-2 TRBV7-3 ASSPGQGPDGYT
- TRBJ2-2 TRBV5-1 ASSLGVFARLGTGELF
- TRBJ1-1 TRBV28 ASSTNRGLDTEAF
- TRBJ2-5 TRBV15 ATSRDRTGGAETQY
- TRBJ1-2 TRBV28 ASLGHLLFGYT
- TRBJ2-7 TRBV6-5 ASIGAGASSYEQY
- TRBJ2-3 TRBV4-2 ASSQDSGRGTDTQY